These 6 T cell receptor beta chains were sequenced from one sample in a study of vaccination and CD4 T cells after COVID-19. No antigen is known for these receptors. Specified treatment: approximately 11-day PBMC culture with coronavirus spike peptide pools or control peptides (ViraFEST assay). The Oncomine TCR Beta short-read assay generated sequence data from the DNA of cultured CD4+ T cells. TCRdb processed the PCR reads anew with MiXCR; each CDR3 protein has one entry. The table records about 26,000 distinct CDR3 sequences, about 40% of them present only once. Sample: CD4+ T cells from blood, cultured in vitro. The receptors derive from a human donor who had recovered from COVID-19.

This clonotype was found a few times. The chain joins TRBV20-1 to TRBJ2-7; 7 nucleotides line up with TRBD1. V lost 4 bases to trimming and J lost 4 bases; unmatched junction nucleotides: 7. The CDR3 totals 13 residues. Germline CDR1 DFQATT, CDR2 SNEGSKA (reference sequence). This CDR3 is CSAIWDSKYEQYF. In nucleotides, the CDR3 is TGCAGTGCTATATGGGACAGTAAATACGAGCAGTACTTC.

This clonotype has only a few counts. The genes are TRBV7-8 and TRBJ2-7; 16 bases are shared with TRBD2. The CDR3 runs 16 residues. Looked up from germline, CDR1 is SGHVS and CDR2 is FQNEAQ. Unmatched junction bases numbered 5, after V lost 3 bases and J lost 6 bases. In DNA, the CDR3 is TGTGCCAGCAGCTTGGGACTAGCGGGAGGGGGGCGCGAGCAGTACTTC. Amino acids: CASSLGLAGGGREQYF.

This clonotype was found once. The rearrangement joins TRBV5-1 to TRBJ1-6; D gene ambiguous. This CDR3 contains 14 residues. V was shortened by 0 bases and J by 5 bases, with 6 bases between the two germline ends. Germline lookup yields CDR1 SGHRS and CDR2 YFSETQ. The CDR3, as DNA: TGCGCCAGCAGCTTGGTTGGGGATAATTCACCCCTCCACTTT. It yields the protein CASSLVGDNSPLHF.

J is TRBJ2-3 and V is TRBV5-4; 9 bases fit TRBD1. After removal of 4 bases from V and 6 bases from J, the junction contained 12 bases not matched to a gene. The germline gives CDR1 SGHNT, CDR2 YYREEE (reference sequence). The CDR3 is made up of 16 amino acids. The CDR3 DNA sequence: TGTGCCAGCAGCCCAAGAGGGACAGGGCAAGCGGATACGCAGTATTTT. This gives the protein CASSPRGTGQADTQYF. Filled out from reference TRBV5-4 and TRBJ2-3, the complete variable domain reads ETGVTQSPTHLIKTRGQQVTLRCSSQSGHNTVSWYQQALGQGPQFIFQYYREEENGRGNFPPRFSGLQFPNYSSELNVNALELDDSALYLCASSPRGTGQADTQYFGPGTRLTVL.

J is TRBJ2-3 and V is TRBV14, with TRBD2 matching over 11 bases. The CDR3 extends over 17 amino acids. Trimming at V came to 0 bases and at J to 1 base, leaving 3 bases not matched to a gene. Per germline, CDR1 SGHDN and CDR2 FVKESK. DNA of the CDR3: TGTGCCAGCAGCCAAGATTGGGGACTAGCGGGCACAGATACGCAGTATTTT. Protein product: CASSQDWGLAGTDTQYF.

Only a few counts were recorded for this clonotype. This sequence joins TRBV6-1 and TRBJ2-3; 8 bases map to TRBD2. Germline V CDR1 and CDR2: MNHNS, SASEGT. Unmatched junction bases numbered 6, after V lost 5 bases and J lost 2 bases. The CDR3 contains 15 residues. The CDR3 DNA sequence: TGTGCCAGCAGTCGCCTAGCGGGTACCACAGATACGCAGTATTTT. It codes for CASSRLAGTTDTQYF.